This T cell receptor beta chain appears in the sequencing data of a study of blood T cell repertoires in COVID-19. Study-wide background: COVID-19 samples collected from the United States, Italy and Spain covered acute and convalescent phases. Nucleic acid was either cDNA or gDNA, and it came from T cells, B-cell-depleted T cells, or PBMCs.

Authors' data handling: Using reference gene primer amplification, nucleated cell counts were estimated. Sequenced by immunoSEQ multiplex PCR; TCRdb stores in-frame clones only, minus some. V, J and clone size are those of that table, while D and trimming were read from the DNA. The sample shows about 130,000 clones, 60% to 80% of them seen only once. V was clipped by 4 bases and J by 2 bases, with 19 bases between them. Germline CDR1 SGHRS, CDR2 YFSETQ. This CDR3 comprises 16 residues. This chain joins TRBV5-1 and TRBJ2-7; perhaps TRBD1 as D (5 bases). The sample consisted of peripheral blood. The TCR sequence derives from a man aged 60-69 years with acute or convalescent COVID-19. Here the CDR3 reads CASSPDGSGLAYEQYF. The CDR3 coding sequence is TGCGCCAGCAGCCCGGACGGTTCAGGGTTGGCCTACGAGCAGTACTTC.